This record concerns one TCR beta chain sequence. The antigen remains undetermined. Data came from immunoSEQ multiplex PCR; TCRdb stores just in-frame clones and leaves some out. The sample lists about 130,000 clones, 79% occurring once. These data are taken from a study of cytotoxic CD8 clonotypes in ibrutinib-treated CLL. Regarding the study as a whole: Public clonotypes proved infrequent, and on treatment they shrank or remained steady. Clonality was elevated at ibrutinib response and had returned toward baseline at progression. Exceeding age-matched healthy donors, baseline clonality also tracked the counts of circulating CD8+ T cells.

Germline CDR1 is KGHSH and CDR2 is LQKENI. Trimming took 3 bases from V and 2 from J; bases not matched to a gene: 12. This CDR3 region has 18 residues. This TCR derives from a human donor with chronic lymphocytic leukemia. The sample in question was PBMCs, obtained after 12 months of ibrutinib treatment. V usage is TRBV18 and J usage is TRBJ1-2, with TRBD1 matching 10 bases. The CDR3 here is CASSPGTATGQGNYGYTF. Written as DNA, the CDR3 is TGTGCCAGCTCACCGGGGACAGCAACGGGACAGGGGAACTATGGCTACACCTTC. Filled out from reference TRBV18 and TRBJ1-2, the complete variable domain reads NAGVMQNPRHLVRRRGQEARLRCSPMKGHSHVYWYRQLPEEGLKFMVYLQKENIIDESGMPKERFSAEFPKEGPSILRIQQVVRGDSAAYFCASSPGTATGQGNYGYTFGSGTRLTVV.